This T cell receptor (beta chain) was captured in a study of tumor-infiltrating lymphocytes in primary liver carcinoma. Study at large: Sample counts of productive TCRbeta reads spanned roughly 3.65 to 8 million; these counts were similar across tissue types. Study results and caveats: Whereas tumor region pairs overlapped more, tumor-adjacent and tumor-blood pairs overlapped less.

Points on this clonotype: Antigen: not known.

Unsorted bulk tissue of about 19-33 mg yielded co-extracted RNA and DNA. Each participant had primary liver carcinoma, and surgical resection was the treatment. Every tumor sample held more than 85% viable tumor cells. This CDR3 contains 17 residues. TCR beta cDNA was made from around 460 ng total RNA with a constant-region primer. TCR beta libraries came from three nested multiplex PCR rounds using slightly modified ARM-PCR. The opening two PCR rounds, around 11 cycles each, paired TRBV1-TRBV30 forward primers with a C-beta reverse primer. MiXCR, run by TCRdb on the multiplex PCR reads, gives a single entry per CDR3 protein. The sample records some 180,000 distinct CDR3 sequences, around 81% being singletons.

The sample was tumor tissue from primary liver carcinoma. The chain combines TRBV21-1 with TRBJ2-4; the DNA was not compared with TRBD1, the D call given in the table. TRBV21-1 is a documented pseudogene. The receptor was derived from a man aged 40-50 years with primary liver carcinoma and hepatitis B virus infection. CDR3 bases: TGTGCCAGCAGCAAATCGACCAGGGGGCGCGACAAAAACACTCAGTACTTC. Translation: CASSKSTRGRDKNTQYF.